The 29 T cell receptor beta chains reported below all come from one sample, sequenced in a study of blood T cells in healthy people across ages. Alongside a J-beta primer mix, a sample-barcoded 5' primer served in a second PCR lasting about 7 to 12 cycles. TCRdb itself ran the 5' RACE reads through MiXCR, one entry per CDR3 protein. Of roughly 2 million distinct CDR3 sequences listed, about 50% are singletons. Material: blood. These receptor sequences come from a woman aged 40 to 50 in good health.

The chain employs TRBV12-3 or TRBV12-4 and TRBJ2-3, with 13 bases lining up with TRBD2. The CDR3 runs 16 residues. V gave up 5 bases and J gave up 2 bases; unmatched junction bases: 4. CDR3 residues: CASSRTSGGDTDTQYF. The DNA of the CDR3 is TGTGCCAGCAGTCGGACTAGCGGGGGTGACACAGATACGCAGTATTTT.

This chain uses TRBV3-1 with TRBJ2-5; a weak D match, TRBD2 (6 bases). CDR1 is LGHDT and CDR2 is YNNKEL in the germline V gene (reference sequence). Deletions cut 0 bases from V and 0 bases from J, with 20 bases between. The CDR3 spans 19 residues. DNA for the CDR3: TGTGCCAGCAGCCAAGAAGGAGTGGTCGAGCGGGCCAACCAAGAGACCCAGTACTTC. This gives the protein CASSQEGVVERANQETQYF.

This clonotype has a single count. This chain joins TRBV6-2 or TRBV6-3 and TRBJ2-1, with TRBD2 matching 11 bases. V was clipped by 5 bases and J by 8 bases; unmatched bases: 11. Germline-derived CDR1 and CDR2 are MNHEY and SVGEGT. The length of the CDR3 is 16 residues. The CDR3 DNA reads as TGTGCCAGCAGTACACTTAGCGGGGGGGCCCGGGATGAGCAGTTCTTC. Its protein product is CASSTLSGGARDEQFF.

As concerns this clonotype: A read error may produce the germline difference seen at one junction end. The genes are TRBV20-1 and TRBJ2-5, with 9 bases that match TRBD1. The DNA end is more similar to TRBJ2-7, so the J call may be wrong. The CDR3 sequence is 13 residues long. CDR1 and CDR2 from the germline V gene are DFQATT and SNEGSKA (reference sequence). The CDR3 nucleotides are TGTAGTGCCCCCCGGACAGGGGTTGCCGAGCAGTACTTC. Its protein is CSAPRTGVAEQYF.

This clonotype was counted between two and nine times. The chain has TRBV7-9 and TRBJ2-1; D unclear. CDR1 and CDR2 from the germline V gene are SEHNR and FQNEAQ (reference sequence). The V gene lost 0 bases and the J gene lost 7 bases, with 10 bases spanning the gap. The length of the CDR3 is 14 residues. The CDR3 nucleotides are TGTGCCAGCAGCTTAGCCCGACTGGGGAATGAGCAGTTCTTC. Its translation is CASSLARLGNEQFF.

This clonotype was detected a few times. The genes are TRBV6-2 or TRBV6-3 and TRBJ2-5; the match to TRBD2 covers 7 bases. V was pared by 9 bases and J by 2 bases, with 12 bases of the junction left unmatched. The germline gives CDR1 MNHEY, CDR2 SVGEGT. CDR3 length: 15 amino acids. In nucleotides, the CDR3 is TGTGCCAGTGGGCCGTATGCTAGCGGACAAGAGACCCAGTACTTC. Translating it yields CASGPYASGQETQYF.

The rearrangement links TRBV6-2 or TRBV6-3 to TRBJ1-2, with D tentatively TRBD1 (5 bases). Trimming took off 10 bases at V and 2 bases at J, with 20 bases between the two ends. The germline V gene has CDR1 MNHEY and CDR2 SVGEGT. The length of the CDR3 is 15 residues. CDR3 region: CATQRPLGDNYGYTF. CDR3 nucleotides: TGTGCCACCCAAAGGCCCCTAGGGGACAACTATGGCTACACCTTC.

V gene TRBV4-3 combines with J gene TRBJ1-2, with a tentative D call TRBD1 (6 bases). The CDR3 has 16 amino acids. V dropped 4 bases and J dropped 4 bases, with 19 bases sitting between them. The germline gives CDR1 LGHNA, CDR2 YSLEER. In DNA form, the CDR3 reads TGCGCCAGCAGCCCGATGTCCGAGGACAGCACCTATGGCTACACCTTC. Its translation is CASSPMSEDSTYGYTF.

The J gene is TRBJ2-5, the V gene TRBV28; 7 bases align to TRBD2. With V trimmed by 4 bases and J by 3 bases, 11 bases remained unmatched. This CDR3 has 16 residues. CDR1 is MDHEN, CDR2 SYDVKM, per germline. This chain's CDR3 is CASSSPGEGGKETQYF. The CDR3 nucleotides are TGTGCCAGCAGTTCTCCGGGGGAGGGAGGGAAAGAGACCCAGTACTTC.

V is TRBV15 and J is TRBJ2-4; tentative D call: TRBD1 (7 bases). The CDR3 is 17 amino acids. Germline V gene data show CDR1 as LNHNV and CDR2 as YYDKDF (reference sequence). The V end was cut by 0 bases, the J end by 0 bases, with 12 bases between. CDR3 sequence: CATSRDRQGGAKNIQYF. The CDR3 DNA reads TGTGCCACCAGCAGAGATCGGCAGGGGGGAGCCAAAAACATTCAGTACTTC. The whole variable domain, filled in from reference TRBV15 and TRBJ2-4, reads DAMVIQNPRYQVTQFGKPVTLSCSQTLNHNVMYWYQQKSSQAPKLLFHYYDKDFNNEADTPDNFQSRRPNTSFCFLDIRSPGLGDTAMYLCATSRDRQGGAKNIQYFGAGTRLSVL.

This clonotype was seen more than once but under ten times. The chain combines TRBV20-1 with TRBJ2-5; D unresolved. The tail of the sequence fits TRBJ2-7 better, so the J call may be wrong. Germline lookup yields CDR1 DFQATT and CDR2 SNEGSKA (reference sequence). The CDR3 contains 12 residues. CDR3 sequence (DNA): TGCAGTGCTCTCTCGAGAATCTACGAGCAGTACTTC. Translation gives CSALSRIYEQYF.

The rearrangement links TRBV6-1 to TRBJ1-2; D may be TRBD1 (5 bases). The germline V and J ends were trimmed by 8 bases and 10 bases, with 17 bases remaining between them. Germline V lookup: CDR1 MNHNS, CDR2 SASEGT. The CDR3 loop spans 12 amino acids. The CDR3: CASSPARGDYTF. CDR3 nucleotides: TGTGCCAGCTCACCTGCTAGGGGTGACTACACCTTC.

This clonotype has just a few counts. This chain connects TRBV2 to TRBJ2-7, with D unclear. The CDR3 covers 12 residues. Germline V gene sequence: CDR1 SNHLY, CDR2 FYNNEI. V lost 3 bases to trimming and J lost 3 bases, with 6 bases between them. In nucleotides, the CDR3 is TGTGCCAGCAGTGACAGAATCTACGAGCAGTACTTC. Translated, it gives CASSDRIYEQYF.

V and J are TRBV28 and TRBJ2-7, with 7 bases fitting TRBD2. CDR3 length: 12 residues. From germline, CDR1 is MDHEN and CDR2 SYDVKM. Germline trimming cut 3 bases from V and 6 bases from J; bases unmatched to any gene: 2. CDR3 sequence (DNA): TGTGCCAGCAGTTTCCGGACTAGCGAGCAGTACTTC. Protein sequence: CASSFRTSEQYF.

The chain couples TRBV28 to TRBJ2-3, with D possibly TRBD2 on 7 matching bases. CDR3 length: 15 residues. From germline, CDR1 is MDHEN and CDR2 SYDVKM. Between the trimmed V and J ends, which lost 4 bases and 8 bases, there was a span of 19 bases. The CDR3 nucleotides are TGTGCCAGCAGTTCGGGGGCAAGCGGGGCGGGTACGCAGTATTTT. Translating gives CASSSGASGAGTQYF.

J is TRBJ2-3 and V is TRBV12-3 or TRBV12-4; D is ambiguous. Trimming cost V 3 bases and J 8 bases, with 9 bases left between them. The CDR3 is made up of 12 amino acids. The CDR3 DNA is TGTGCCAGCAGTTTTGGGTCCGGTACGCAGTATTTT. It yields the protein CASSFGSGTQYF.

The chain is built from TRBV7-2 and TRBJ2-7; 7 positions agree with TRBD2. V lost 4 bases to trimming and J lost 7 bases; unmatched junction nucleotides: 22. CDR3 length: 18 amino acids. Germline CDR1 is SGHTA and CDR2 is FQGNSA. CDR3 in DNA: TGTGCCAGCAGCTCCCCAACAAAGCGGGGAAGCTCCTACAATGAGCAGTACTTC. It is translated as CASSSPTKRGSSYNEQYF.

V and J are TRBV5-4 and TRBJ2-7, with a weak D call TRBD1 (5 bases). CDR1 is SGHNT and CDR2 is YYREEE in the germline V gene (reference sequence). Trimming stripped 0 bases from V and 0 bases from J, with 13 bases between. The CDR3 sequence is 16 residues long. CDR3 in amino acids: CASSLEAGRSSYEQYF. In DNA, the CDR3 is TGTGCCAGCAGCTTGGAGGCAGGGCGAAGCTCCTACGAGCAGTACTTC.

This chain connects TRBV7-2 to TRBJ2-1, with D unresolved. Germline V lookup: CDR1 SGHTA, CDR2 FQGNSA. This CDR3 contains 12 residues. Trimming stripped 5 bases from V and 12 bases from J, with 14 bases between. The CDR3 DNA reads as TGTGCCAGCAGCACGAGCCAAGGTAGGCAGTTCTTC. It codes for CASSTSQGRQFF.

The rearrangement uses TRBV3-1 and TRBJ1-2, with D hard to call. The CDR3 loop spans 14 amino acids. Trimming removed 4 bases from V and 8 bases from J, with 17 bases in between. Germline loops: CDR1 LGHDT, CDR2 YNNKEL (reference sequence). The CDR3, as DNA: TGTGCCAGCAGCCCCCTCGTCGTGGGTGAGGGCTACACCTTC. It specifies CASSPLVVGEGYTF. The full variable domain, in which reference TRBV3-1 and TRBJ1-2 provide the parts outside the CDR3, is DTAVSQTPKYLVTQMGNDKSIKCEQNLGHDTMYWYKQDSKKFLKIMFSYNNKELIINETVPNRFSPKSPDKAHLNLHINSLELGDSAVYFCASSPLVVGEGYTFGSGTRLTVV.

The chain links TRBV21-1 to TRBJ2-5; TRBD1, the table's D call, was not compared with the DNA. Matching the DNA end better, TRBJ2-7 makes the J call doubtful. TRBV21-1 is shown as a pseudogene. The CDR3 has 14 amino acids. The CDR3 here is CASSKARQYYEQYF. The CDR3 nucleotides read TGTGCCAGCAGCAAAGCGCGACAGTACTACGAGCAGTACTTC.

The chain recombines TRBV29-1 with TRBJ1-2; TRBD1 might be the D (6 bases). The germline CDR1 and CDR2 sequences are SQVTM and ANQGSEA. The CDR3 extends over 12 amino acids. Trimming removed 7 bases at V and 6 bases at J, with 15 bases between. CDR3 in amino acids: CSDRGGWDGYTF. The CDR3 DNA reads as TGCAGCGACCGAGGGGGGTGGGATGGCTACACCTTC.

The table lists this clonotype with many counts. A read error may account for a junction end that differs from germline. The gene calls are TRBV3-1 and TRBJ2-7; D gene unclear. The CDR3 length is 13 residues. Germline V gives CDR1 LGHDT, CDR2 YNNKEL (reference sequence). The CDR3 DNA is TGCGCCAGCAGCCAAGATATGGGATACGAGCAGTACTTC. Protein: CASSQDMGYEQYF.

The V gene is TRBV3-1, the J gene TRBJ2-1; 12 bases align to TRBD2. CDR1 is LGHDT, CDR2 YNNKEL, per germline (reference sequence). The junction had 6 bases not matched to a gene; V was cut back by 2 bases and J by 4 bases. The CDR3 has 17 amino acids. CDR3 DNA: TGTGCCAGCAGCCAACCTAGCGGGGGGGTGAAGTACAATGAGCAGTTCTTC. As protein: CASSQPSGGVKYNEQFF.

V and J are TRBV20-1 and TRBJ2-1, with D perhaps matching TRBD1 (6 bases). The germline gives CDR1 DFQATT, CDR2 SNEGSKA (reference sequence). The CDR3 consists of 13 residues. V was cut by 8 bases and J by 13 bases, with 24 bases left in between. This chain's CDR3 is CSRIPGQEETQFF. The CDR3 DNA reads TGCAGTCGTATACCGGGACAAGAAGAGACCCAGTTCTTC.

The chain employs TRBV7-9 and TRBJ2-7; D is tentatively TRBD1 or TRBD2 (5 bases each). Trimming stripped 5 bases from V and 8 bases from J, with 22 bases between. The CDR3 has 15 residues. Looked up from germline, CDR1 is SEHNR and CDR2 is FQNEAQ (reference sequence). The DNA for the CDR3 is TGTGCCAGCAGCCCCCTGGGGGACCGCCTAAAAAAGCAGTACTTC. This gives the protein CASSPLGDRLKKQYF.

This rearrangement joins TRBV5-1 to TRBJ2-1, with TRBD1 identical over 8 bases. Losses at the gene ends were 4 bases for V and 0 bases for J; bases not matched to a gene: 6. This CDR3 has 16 amino acids. The V gene's germline CDR1 is SGHRS and CDR2 YFSETQ. In DNA, the CDR3 is TGCGCCAGCAGCATCTCAACAGGGGGCTCCTACAATGAGCAGTTCTTC. Protein: CASSISTGGSYNEQFF.

The sample holds a few counts of this clonotype. CDR3 amino acids: CASSYWPWVGGPSEQFF. DNA for the CDR3: TGTGCCAGCAGTTACTGGCCCTGGGTCGGGGGGCCTAGTGAGCAGTTCTTC. The V gene is TRBV6-2 or TRBV6-3, the J gene TRBJ2-1, with TRBD2 as a possible D gene (7 bases). Germline CDR1 and CDR2: MNHEY and SVGEGT. This CDR3 has 17 amino acids. V lost 1 base to trimming and J lost 9 bases, with 22 bases between them.

The gene calls are TRBV5-6 and TRBJ1-2, with 8 bases identical to TRBD1. Germline V gives CDR1 SGHDT, CDR2 YYEEEE. V gave up 2 bases and J gave up 4 bases; unmatched junction bases: 4. The CDR3 has 14 amino acids. CDR3 bases: TGTGCCAGCAGCTTAGGGGACAGGCCCTATGGCTACACCTTC. Its protein product is CASSLGDRPYGYTF.